Described below is a single T cell receptor (beta chain) sequence and its context. V dropped 8 bases and J dropped 8 bases, with 13 bases sitting between them. This CDR3 contains 13 residues. CDR1 is ENHRY, CDR2 SYGVKD, per germline. The source of the sample is a study of blood T cell repertoires in COVID-19. For the study at large: The analysed material was cDNA or gDNA that came from T cells, B-cell-depleted T cells, or PBMCs.

The data were produced by immunoSEQ multiplex PCR, yet TCRdb's version contains in-frame clones alone and is incomplete. Of a few hundred thousand clones in the sample, roughly 80% are singletons; the top ten hold 15% to 17%. This receptor was taken from a person between 65 and 80 years old with COVID-19, enrolled during active disease. Source material: peripheral blood. The chain links TRBV10-3 to TRBJ1-6, with D perhaps TRBD1 (5 bases). The CDR3 DNA sequence: TGTGCCATCTGGAGGGGAGTCGATTCACCCCTCCACTTT. It yields the protein CAIWRGVDSPLHF.